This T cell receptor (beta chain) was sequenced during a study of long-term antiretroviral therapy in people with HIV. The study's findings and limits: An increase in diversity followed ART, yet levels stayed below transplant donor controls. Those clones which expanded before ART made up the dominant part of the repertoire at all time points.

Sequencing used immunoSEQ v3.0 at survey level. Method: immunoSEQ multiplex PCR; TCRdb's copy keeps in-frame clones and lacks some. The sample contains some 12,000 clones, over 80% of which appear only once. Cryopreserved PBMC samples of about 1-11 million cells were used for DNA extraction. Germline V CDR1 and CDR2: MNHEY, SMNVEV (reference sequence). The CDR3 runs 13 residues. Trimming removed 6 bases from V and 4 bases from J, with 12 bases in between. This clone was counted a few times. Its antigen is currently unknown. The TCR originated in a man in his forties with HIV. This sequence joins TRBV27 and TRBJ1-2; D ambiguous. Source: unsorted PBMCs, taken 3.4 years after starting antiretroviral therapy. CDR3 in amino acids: CASRLDGSYGYTF. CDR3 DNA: TGTGCCAGCAGACTAGACGGTTCCTATGGCTACACCTTC.